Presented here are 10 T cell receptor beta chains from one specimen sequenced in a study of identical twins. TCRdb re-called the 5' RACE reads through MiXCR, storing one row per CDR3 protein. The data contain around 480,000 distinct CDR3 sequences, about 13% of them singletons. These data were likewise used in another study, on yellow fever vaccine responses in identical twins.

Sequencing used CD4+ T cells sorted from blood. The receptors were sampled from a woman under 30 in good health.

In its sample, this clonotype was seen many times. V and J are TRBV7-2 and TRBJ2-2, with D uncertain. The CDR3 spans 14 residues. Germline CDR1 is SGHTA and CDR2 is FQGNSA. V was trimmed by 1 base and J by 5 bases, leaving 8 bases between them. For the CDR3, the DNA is TGTGCCAGCAGCTTAGTTCGGTTAACCGGGGAGCTGTTTTTT. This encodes CASSLVRLTGELFF. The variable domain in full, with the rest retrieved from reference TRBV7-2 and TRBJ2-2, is GAGVSQSPSNKVTEKGKDVELRCDPISGHTALYWYRQSLGQGLEFLIYFQGNSAPDKSGLPSDRFSAERTGGSVSTLTIQRTQQEDSAVYLCASSLVRLTGELFFGEGSRLTVL.

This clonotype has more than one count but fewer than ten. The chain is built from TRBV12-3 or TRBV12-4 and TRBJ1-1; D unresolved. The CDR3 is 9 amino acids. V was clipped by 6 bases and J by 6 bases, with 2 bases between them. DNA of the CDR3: TGTGCCAGCAGGCCTGAAGCTTTCTTT. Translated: CASRPEAFF.

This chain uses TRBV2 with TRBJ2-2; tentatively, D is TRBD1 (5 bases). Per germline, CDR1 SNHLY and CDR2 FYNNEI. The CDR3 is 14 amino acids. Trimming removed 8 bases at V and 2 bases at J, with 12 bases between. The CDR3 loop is CASRRQINTGELFF. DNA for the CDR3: TGTGCCAGCCGGCGACAGATCAACACCGGGGAGCTGTTTTTT.

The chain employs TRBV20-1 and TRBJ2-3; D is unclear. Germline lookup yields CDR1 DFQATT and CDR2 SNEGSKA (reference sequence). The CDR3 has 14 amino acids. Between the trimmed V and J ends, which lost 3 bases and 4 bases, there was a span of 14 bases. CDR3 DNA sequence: TGCAGTGCTAGGGACGGAGTTGATGCAGATACGCAGTATTTT. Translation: CSARDGVDADTQYF.

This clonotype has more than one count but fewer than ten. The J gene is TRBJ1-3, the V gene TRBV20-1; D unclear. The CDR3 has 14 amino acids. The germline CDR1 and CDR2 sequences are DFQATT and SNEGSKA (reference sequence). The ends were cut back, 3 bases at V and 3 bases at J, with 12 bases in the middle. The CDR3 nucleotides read TGCAGTGCTAGTGAGGCCGGGTTTGGAAACACCATATATTTT. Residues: CSASEAGFGNTIYF.

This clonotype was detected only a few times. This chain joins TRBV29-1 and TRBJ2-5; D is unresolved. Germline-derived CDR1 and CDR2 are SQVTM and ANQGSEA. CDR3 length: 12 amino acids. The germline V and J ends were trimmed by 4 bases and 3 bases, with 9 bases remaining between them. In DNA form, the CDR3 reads TGCAGCGTTGTATGGGCTGAAGAGACCCAGTACTTC. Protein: CSVVWAEETQYF.

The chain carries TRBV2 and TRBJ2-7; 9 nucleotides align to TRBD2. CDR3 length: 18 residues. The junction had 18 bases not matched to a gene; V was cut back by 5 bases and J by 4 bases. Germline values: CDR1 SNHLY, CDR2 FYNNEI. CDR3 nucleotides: TGTGCCAGCAGTTTTAGGGGGGCGACTAGCGGCCCTTCTTACGAGCAGTACTTC. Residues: CASSFRGATSGPSYEQYF.

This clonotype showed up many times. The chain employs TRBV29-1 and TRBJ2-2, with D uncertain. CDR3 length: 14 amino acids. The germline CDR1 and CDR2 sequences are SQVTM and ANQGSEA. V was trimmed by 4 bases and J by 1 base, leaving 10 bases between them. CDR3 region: CSVGSRMNTGELFF. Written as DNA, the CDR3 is TGCAGCGTTGGCTCCAGGATGAACACCGGGGAGCTGTTTTTT.

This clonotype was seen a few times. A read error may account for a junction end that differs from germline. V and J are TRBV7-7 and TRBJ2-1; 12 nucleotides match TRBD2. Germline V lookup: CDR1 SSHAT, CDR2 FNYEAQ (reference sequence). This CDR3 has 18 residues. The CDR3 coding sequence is TGTGCTAGCAGCTTAGCAGGCCTGGGACTAGCGGGTAGCAATGAGCAGTTCTTC. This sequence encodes CASSLAGLGLAGSNEQFF.

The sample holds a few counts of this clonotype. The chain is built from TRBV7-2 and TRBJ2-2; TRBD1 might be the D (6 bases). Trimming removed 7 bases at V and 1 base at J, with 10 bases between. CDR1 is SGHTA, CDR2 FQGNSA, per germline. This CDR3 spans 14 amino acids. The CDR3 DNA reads TGTGCCAGCACCCTGACAGGGAACACCGGGGAGCTGTTTTTT. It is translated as CASTLTGNTGELFF.